Listed here are 27 T cell receptor beta chains from one sample, sequenced in a study of CD8 T cells in Susac syndrome. Reverse transcription of 0.5 to 1 ug RNA was performed with random hexamers. One entry per CDR3 protein results from TCRdb running MiXCR on the immunoSEQ multiplex PCR reads. Here the sample spans approximately 280,000 distinct CDR3 sequences, 70% to 90% being singletons. What was sequenced was CD8+ T cells from PBMCs. The receptors here all came from a human donor with multiple sclerosis.

V gene TRBV5-6 combines with J gene TRBJ2-3, with a possible D match to TRBD2 (6 bases). Trimming shortened V by 4 bases and J by 3 bases, and 18 bases separated the two germline ends. This CDR3 contains 16 residues. The V gene's germline CDR1 is SGHDT and CDR2 YYEEEE. The CDR3 sequence: CASSPERGFVTDTQYF. CDR3 in DNA: TGTGCCAGCAGCCCTGAACGGGGGTTTGTAACAGATACGCAGTATTTT. Variable domain in full (rest from reference TRBV5-6 and TRBJ2-3): DAGVTQSPTHLIKTRGQQVTLRCSPKSGHDTVSWYQQALGQGPQFIFQYYEEEERQRGNFPDRFSGHQFPNYSSELNVNALLLGDSALYLCASSPERGFVTDTQYFGPGTRLTVL.

This rearrangement joins TRBV12-3 or TRBV12-4 to TRBJ2-2; no firm D call. The ends were cut back, 6 bases at V and 6 bases at J, with 8 bases in the middle. The CDR3 is 12 residues long. Here the CDR3 reads CASSPTSGELFF. The CDR3 nucleotides are TGTGCCAGCAGCCCTACCTCCGGGGAGCTGTTTTTT.

The chain has TRBV5-1 and TRBJ2-7; TRBD2 agrees at 7 bases. Germline V gives CDR1 SGHRS, CDR2 YFSETQ. The CDR3 is 19 amino acids. V was pared by 1 base and J by 2 bases, with 18 bases of the junction left unmatched. The CDR3 here is CASSLTPRSAAGVAYEQYF. CDR3 coding DNA: TGCGCCAGCAGCTTGACTCCCCGTTCAGCGGCGGGAGTCGCCTACGAGCAGTACTTC.

The V call is TRBV6-5, the J call TRBJ1-4; 7 nucleotides agree with TRBD1. CDR1 is MNHEY, CDR2 SVGAGI, per germline. Trimming took 1 base from V and 7 from J; bases not matched to a gene: 15. The CDR3 is 18 amino acids. CDR3 DNA sequence: TGTGCCAGCAGTTACTGGGGAACAGGGGAAATTAGACGTGAAAAACTGTTTTTT. It specifies CASSYWGTGEIRREKLFF.

CDR3 nucleotide sequence: TGCGCCAGCAGTGAGGGCCAGGGGGCGTTTCACTATGGCTACACCTTC. This translates into CASSEGQGAFHYGYTF. The chain links TRBV10-2 to TRBJ1-2, with 8 nucleotides matching TRBD1. V lost 2 bases, J lost 3 bases, and 8 bases stayed unmatched. The CDR3 is 16 residues long. Germline V gene data show CDR1 as WSHSY and CDR2 as SAAADI.

J is TRBJ2-3 and V is TRBV5-6; 7 bases match TRBD2. Per the germline V gene, CDR1 is SGHDT and CDR2 is YYEEEE. The CDR3 sequence is 13 residues long. Trimming removed 3 bases from V and 6 bases from J; junction bases left unmatched: 4. The CDR3 DNA reads as TGTGCCAGCAGCTGGGACTACTCGGATACGCAGTATTTT. Amino acid sequence: CASSWDYSDTQYF.

The chain employs TRBV29-1 and TRBJ2-1, with D possibly TRBD1 on 5 matching bases. The CDR3 has 14 amino acids. Trimming shortened V by 7 bases and J by 6 bases, and 19 bases separated the two germline ends. Germline values: CDR1 SQVTM, CDR2 ANQGSEA. The DNA of the CDR3 is TGCAGCGCCGAGAGACAGACGGGCCCCAATGAGCAGTTCTTC. Translating gives CSAERQTGPNEQFF.

This chain uses TRBV7-9 with TRBJ2-5, with TRBD2 identical over 9 bases. V was pared by 3 bases and J by 2 bases, with 13 bases of the junction left unmatched. There are 18 residues in the CDR3. CDR1 and CDR2 from the germline V gene are SEHNR and FQNEAQ (reference sequence). The CDR3, as DNA: TGTGCCAGCAGCTTTGGGGGCGAAGGACTAGCGCCACAAGAGACCCAGTACTTC. It yields the protein CASSFGGEGLAPQETQYF.

The rearrangement joins TRBV7-9 to TRBJ2-4; 8 bases match TRBD1. The CDR3 consists of 16 residues. Germline-derived CDR1 and CDR2 are SEHNR and FQNEAQ (reference sequence). V lost 5 bases, J lost 5 bases, and 11 bases stayed unmatched. The CDR3 bases are TGTGCCAGCAGCCCAACGACAGGGGTCAGCCAAAACATTCAGTACTTC. As protein: CASSPTTGVSQNIQYF.

V is TRBV28 and J is TRBJ2-2; TRBD1 or TRBD2 may be the D gene (6 bases each). Germline V gene lookup returns CDR1 MDHEN and CDR2 SYDVKM. Trimming took off 4 bases at V and 2 bases at J, with 14 bases between the two ends. This CDR3 region has 16 residues. The CDR3 protein is CASSSMGGPNTGELFF. Here the CDR3 DNA reads TGTGCCAGCAGTTCGATGGGGGGCCCTAACACCGGGGAGCTGTTTTTT.

This rearrangement joins TRBV20-1 to TRBJ1-5, with a tentative D call TRBD1 (6 bases). In germline, CDR1 is DFQATT, CDR2 SNEGSKA (reference sequence). V was shortened by 4 bases and J by 5 bases, with 12 bases between the two germline ends. The CDR3 has 13 amino acids. CDR3 nucleotide sequence: TGCAGTGCTACCGACAGGCTCGATCAGCCCCAGCATTTT. This translates into CSATDRLDQPQHF.

V is TRBV7-2 and J is TRBJ2-5, with 7 bases aligning to TRBD2. CDR3 length equals 15 residues. Trimming removed 5 bases from V and 4 bases from J; junction bases left unmatched: 10. Germline V gene data show CDR1 as SGHTA and CDR2 as FQGNSA. CDR3 bases: TGTGCCAGCAGCACACGGACTAGTCTGGGAGAGACCCAGTACTTC. As protein: CASSTRTSLGETQYF.

The chain employs TRBV11-2 and TRBJ1-6, with D unresolved. Trimming took 0 bases from V and 0 from J, leaving 6 bases between them. The germline CDR1 and CDR2 sequences are SGHAT and FQNNGV. The CDR3 runs 16 residues. CDR3 coding DNA: TGTGCCAGCAGCTTAGAGGGTTTCTCCTATAATTCACCCCTCCACTTT. Its protein product is CASSLEGFSYNSPLHF.

This clonotype was counted once. The rearrangement uses TRBV7-9 and TRBJ1-1, with D maybe TRBD1 (6 bases). Germline loops: CDR1 SEHNR, CDR2 FQNEAQ (reference sequence). V gave up 7 bases and J gave up 0 bases, with 12 bases separating them. The CDR3 runs 14 residues. Written as DNA, the CDR3 is TGTGCCAGCACCGGGGGGGACATGAACACTGAAGCTTTCTTT. Translation gives CASTGGDMNTEAFF.

V and J are TRBV12-5 and TRBJ2-5, with D uncertain. This CDR3 region has 13 residues. CDR1 LGHNT and CDR2 FRNRAP come from the germline V gene. V shed 4 bases and J shed 3 bases, with 9 bases lying between them. This CDR3 is CASGSGVEETQYF. CDR3 in DNA: TGTGCTAGTGGTTCAGGAGTGGAAGAGACCCAGTACTTC. The whole variable domain, filled in from reference TRBV12-5 and TRBJ2-5, reads DARVTQTPRHKVTEMGQEVTMRCQPILGHNTVFWYRQTMMQGLELLAYFRNRAPLDDSGMPKDRFSAEMPDATLATLKIQPSEPRDSAVYFCASGSGVEETQYFGPGTRLLVL.

J is TRBJ1-1 and V is TRBV27; D gene unclear. Germline V gene lookup returns CDR1 MNHEY and CDR2 SMNVEV (reference sequence). The CDR3 covers 15 residues. Trimming stripped 7 bases from V and 0 bases from J, with 15 bases between. This chain's CDR3 is CASNSLDVLNTEAFF. The CDR3 bases are TGTGCCAGCAATTCCTTAGACGTTTTGAACACTGAAGCTTTCTTT.

This chain joins TRBV20-1 and TRBJ1-5, with 7 positions matching TRBD1. The CDR3 runs to 14 residues. V lost 5 bases and J lost 6; bases outside the gene matches: 10. Germline loops: CDR1 DFQATT, CDR2 SNEGSKA (reference sequence). This chain's CDR3 is CSAVRRGRSQPQHF. As DNA, the CDR3 is TGCAGTGCTGTCCGAAGGGGGCGCAGTCAGCCCCAGCATTTT.

This chain joins TRBV30 and TRBJ2-7; a weak D match, TRBD2 (6 bases). The CDR3 loop spans 13 amino acids. The V end was cut by 1 base, the J end by 4 bases, with 11 bases between. Germline CDR1 GTSNPN, CDR2 SVGIG (reference sequence). The CDR3, as DNA: TGTGCCTGGAGTGGGGGGACTGGATACGAGCAGTACTTC. It encodes CAWSGGTGYEQYF.

The V and J genes are TRBV5-6 and TRBJ2-7; D remains ambiguous. The CDR3 contains 14 residues. The ends were cut back, 2 bases at V and 2 bases at J, with 11 bases in the middle. CDR1 is SGHDT, CDR2 YYEEEE, per germline. The CDR3 region is CASSFGSVPYEQYF. CDR3 bases: TGTGCCAGCAGCTTCGGCTCAGTCCCCTACGAGCAGTACTTC.

The rearrangement joins TRBV28 to TRBJ2-3; D gene unclear. Germline loops: CDR1 MDHEN, CDR2 SYDVKM. The CDR3 is made up of 11 amino acids. V gave up 2 bases and J gave up 5 bases, with 2 bases separating them. The CDR3: CASSLIDTQYF. Written as DNA, the CDR3 is TGTGCCAGCAGTTTAATAGATACGCAGTATTTT. Full variable domain (missing parts from reference TRBV28 and TRBJ2-3): DVKVTQSSRYLVKRTGEKVFLECVQDMDHENMFWYRQDPGLGLRLIYFSYDVKMKEKGDIPEGYSVSREKKERFSLILESASTNQTSMYLCASSLIDTQYFGPGTRLTVL.

The rearrangement uses TRBV19 and TRBJ2-7; D might be TRBD1 (5 bases). CDR1 is LNHDA, CDR2 SQIVND, per germline (reference sequence). Between the trimmed V and J ends, which lost 0 bases and 2 bases, there was a span of 5 bases. This CDR3 comprises 13 residues. CDR3 residues: CASSIDRAYEQYF. Here the CDR3 DNA reads TGTGCCAGTAGTATAGACAGGGCCTACGAGCAGTACTTC. Looking up the rest from reference TRBV19 and TRBJ2-7 gives the full variable domain: DGGITQSPKYLFRKEGQNVTLSCEQNLNHDAMYWYRQDPGQGLRLIYYSQIVNDFQKGDIAEGYSVSREKKESFPLTVTSAQKNPTAFYLCASSIDRAYEQYFGPGTRLTVT.

This chain joins TRBV2 and TRBJ2-5; 7 bases are a match to TRBD2. CDR1 is SNHLY and CDR2 is FYNNEI in the germline V gene. V lost 7 bases to trimming and J lost 9 bases; unmatched junction nucleotides: 11. CDR3 length: 13 amino acids. The CDR3 region is CASIGTTLKAQYF. Written as DNA, the CDR3 is TGTGCCAGCATCGGGACTACCCTTAAGGCCCAGTACTTC.

The chain is built from TRBV5-4 and TRBJ1-2, with unresolved D. Germline assignment: CDR1 SGHNT and CDR2 YYREEE (reference sequence). V dropped 4 bases and J dropped 2 bases, with 15 bases sitting between them. The CDR3 spans 15 residues. The CDR3 DNA is TGTGCCAGCAGCCCCGACAAGACATCCAACTATGGCTACACCTTC. Amino acid sequence: CASSPDKTSNYGYTF.

The rearrangement joins TRBV4-1 to TRBJ1-5; no definite D call. Germline CDR1 is MGHRA and CDR2 is YSYEKL. V lost 4 bases and J 3 bases, leaving 13 bases between the germline ends. This CDR3 comprises 15 residues. The CDR3 protein is CASSLRTGYNQPQHF. CDR3 bases: TGCGCCAGCAGCCTCAGGACCGGGTACAATCAGCCCCAGCATTTT.

The chain links TRBV15 to TRBJ2-7; a possible D gene is TRBD1 (5 bases). The CDR3 length is 14 residues. From germline, CDR1 is LNHNV and CDR2 YYDKDF (reference sequence). V lost 5 bases and J 4 bases, leaving 15 bases between the germline ends. This chain's CDR3 is CATSLRGSEYEQYF. The CDR3 DNA is TGTGCCACCAGCCTTAGGGGTTCGGAATACGAGCAGTACTTC.

The chain links TRBV4-2 to TRBJ2-3, with 14 bases matching TRBD2. This CDR3 contains 18 residues. Trimming at V came to 4 bases and at J to 2 bases, leaving 8 bases not matched to a gene. Germline CDR1 reads LGHNA; CDR2 reads YNFKEQ. The CDR3, as DNA: TGTGCCAGCAGCCTTAGAACGGGACTAGCGGGGGTCACAGATACGCAGTATTTT. As protein: CASSLRTGLAGVTDTQYF.

The rearrangement links TRBV7-9 to TRBJ1-2; D is perhaps TRBD1 (5 bases). V lost 1 base, J lost 4 bases, and 7 bases lay in between. The CDR3 contains 13 residues. The germline gives CDR1 SEHNR, CDR2 FQNEAQ (reference sequence). The CDR3 protein is CASSLGGSYGYTF. The CDR3 bases are TGTGCCAGCAGCTTAGGGGGCAGCTATGGCTACACCTTC.